This TCR beta chain was identified during a study of blood T cell repertoires in COVID-19. Study-wide context: The United States, Italy and Spain provided the acute and convalescent COVID-19 samples. The analysed material was cDNA or gDNA that came from T cells, B-cell-depleted T cells, or PBMCs.

CDR1 GTSNPN and CDR2 SVGIG come from the germline V gene (reference sequence). V was cut by 8 bases and J by 9 bases, with 8 bases left in between. The CDR3 is made up of 9 amino acids. Assay: immunoSEQ multiplex PCR; the TCRdb copy retains only in-frame clones and omits some. In the table there are approximately 360,000 clones, roughly nine tenths of which are singletons. V and J are TRBV30 and TRBJ2-1; D is ambiguous. Sequenced sample: peripheral blood. The receptor's source is a man aged 40-55 years with acute or convalescent COVID-19. This CDR3 is CARSGEQFF. CDR3 sequence (DNA): TGTGCCAGGTCGGGTGAGCAGTTCTTC.